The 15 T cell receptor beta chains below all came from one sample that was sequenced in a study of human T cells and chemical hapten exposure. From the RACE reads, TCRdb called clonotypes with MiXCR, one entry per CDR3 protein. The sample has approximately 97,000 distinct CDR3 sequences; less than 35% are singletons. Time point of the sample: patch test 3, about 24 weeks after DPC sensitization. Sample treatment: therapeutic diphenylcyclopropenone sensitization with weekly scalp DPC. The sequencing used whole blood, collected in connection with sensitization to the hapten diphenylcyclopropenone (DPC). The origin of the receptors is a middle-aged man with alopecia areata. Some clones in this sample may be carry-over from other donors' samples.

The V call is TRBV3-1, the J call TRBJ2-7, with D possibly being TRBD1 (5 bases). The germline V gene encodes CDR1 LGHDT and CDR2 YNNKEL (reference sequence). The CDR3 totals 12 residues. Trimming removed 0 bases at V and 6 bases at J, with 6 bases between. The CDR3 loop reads CASSQEGREQYF. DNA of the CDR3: TGTGCCAGCAGCCAAGAGGGGCGCGAGCAGTACTTC.

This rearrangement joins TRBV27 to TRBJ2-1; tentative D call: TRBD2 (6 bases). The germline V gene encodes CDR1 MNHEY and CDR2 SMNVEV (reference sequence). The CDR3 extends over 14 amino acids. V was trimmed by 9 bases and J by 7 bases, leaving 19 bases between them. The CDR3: CASHRSAGRNEQFF. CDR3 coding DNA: TGTGCCAGTCATCGTTCGGCGGGGAGGAATGAGCAGTTCTTC.

CDR3 sequence reads: CASSGHGSKNIQYF. The CDR3 coding sequence is TGTGCCAGCAGCGGACATGGTTCCAAAAACATTCAGTACTTC. This chain uses TRBV7-9 with TRBJ2-4, with a possible D match to TRBD1 (5 bases). The germline V gene encodes CDR1 SEHNR and CDR2 FQNEAQ (reference sequence). Trimming stripped 5 bases from V and 2 bases from J, with 10 bases between. The CDR3 consists of 14 residues.

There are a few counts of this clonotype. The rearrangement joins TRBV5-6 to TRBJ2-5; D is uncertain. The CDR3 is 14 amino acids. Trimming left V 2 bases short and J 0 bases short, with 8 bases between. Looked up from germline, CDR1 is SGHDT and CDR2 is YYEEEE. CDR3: CASSLEANQETQYF. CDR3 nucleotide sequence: TGTGCCAGCAGCTTAGAAGCGAACCAAGAGACCCAGTACTTC.

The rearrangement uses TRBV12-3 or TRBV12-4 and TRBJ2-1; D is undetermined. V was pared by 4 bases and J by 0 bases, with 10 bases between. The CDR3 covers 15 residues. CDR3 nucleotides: TGTGCCAGCAGTTCAACGAGGAGCTCCTACAATGAGCAGTTCTTC. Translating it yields CASSSTRSSYNEQFF.

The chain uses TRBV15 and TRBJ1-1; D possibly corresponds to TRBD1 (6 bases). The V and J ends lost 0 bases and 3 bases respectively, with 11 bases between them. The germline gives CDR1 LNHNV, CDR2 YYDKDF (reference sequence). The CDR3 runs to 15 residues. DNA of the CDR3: TGTGCCACCAGCAGAGATTGGGGGCTAGACACTGAAGCTTTCTTT. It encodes CATSRDWGLDTEAFF. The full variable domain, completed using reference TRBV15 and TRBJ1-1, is DAMVIQNPRYQVTQFGKPVTLSCSQTLNHNVMYWYQQKSSQAPKLLFHYYDKDFNNEADTPDNFQSRRPNTSFCFLDIRSPGLGDTAMYLCATSRDWGLDTEAFFGQGTRLTVV.

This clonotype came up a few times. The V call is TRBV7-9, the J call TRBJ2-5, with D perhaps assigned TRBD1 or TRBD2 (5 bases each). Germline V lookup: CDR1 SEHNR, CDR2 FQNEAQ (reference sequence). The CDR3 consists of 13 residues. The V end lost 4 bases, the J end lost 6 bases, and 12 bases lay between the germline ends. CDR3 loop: CASSSGTAQTQYF. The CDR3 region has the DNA TGTGCCAGCAGCTCAGGGACGGCCCAGACCCAGTACTTC.

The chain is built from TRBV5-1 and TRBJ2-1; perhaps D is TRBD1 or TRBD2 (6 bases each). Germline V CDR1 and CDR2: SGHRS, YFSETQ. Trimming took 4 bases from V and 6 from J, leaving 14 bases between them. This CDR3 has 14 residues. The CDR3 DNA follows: TGCGCCAGCAGCCGGGGGCAGACCCTCAATGAGCAGTTCTTC. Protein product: CASSRGQTLNEQFF.

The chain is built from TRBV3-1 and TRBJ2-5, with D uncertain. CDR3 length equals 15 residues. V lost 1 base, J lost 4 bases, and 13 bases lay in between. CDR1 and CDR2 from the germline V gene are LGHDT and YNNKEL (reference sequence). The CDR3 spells CASSQAALARETQYF. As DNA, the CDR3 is TGTGCCAGCAGCCAAGCGGCCTTAGCCCGAGAGACCCAGTACTTC.

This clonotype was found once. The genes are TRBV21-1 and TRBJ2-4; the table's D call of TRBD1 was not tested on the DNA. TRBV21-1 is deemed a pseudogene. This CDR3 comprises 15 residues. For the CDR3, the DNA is TGTGCCAGAGCCCCTTCCAGTACGGCCAAAAACATTCAGTACTTC. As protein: CARAPSSTAKNIQYF.

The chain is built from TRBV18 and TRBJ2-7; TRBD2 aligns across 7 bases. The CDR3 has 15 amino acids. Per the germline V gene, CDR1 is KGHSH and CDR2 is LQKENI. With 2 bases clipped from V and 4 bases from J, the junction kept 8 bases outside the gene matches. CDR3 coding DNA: TGTGCCAGCTCACCAAAGGCGGGGGACTATTACGAGCAGTACTTC. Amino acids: CASSPKAGDYYEQYF.

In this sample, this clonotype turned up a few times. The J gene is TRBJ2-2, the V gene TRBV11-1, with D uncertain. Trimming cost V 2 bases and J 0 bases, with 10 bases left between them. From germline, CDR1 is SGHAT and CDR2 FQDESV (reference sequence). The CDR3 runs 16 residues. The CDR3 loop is CASSLLSSTNTGELFF. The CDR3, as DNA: TGTGCCAGCAGCTTATTGAGCAGCACGAACACCGGGGAGCTGTTTTTT.

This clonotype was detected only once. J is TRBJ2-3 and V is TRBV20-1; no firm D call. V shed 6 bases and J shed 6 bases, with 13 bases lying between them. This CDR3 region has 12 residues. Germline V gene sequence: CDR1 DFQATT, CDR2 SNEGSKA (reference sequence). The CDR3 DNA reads TGCAGTGCCGGGCCTTCAAGGGATACGCAGTATTTT. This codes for CSAGPSRDTQYF.

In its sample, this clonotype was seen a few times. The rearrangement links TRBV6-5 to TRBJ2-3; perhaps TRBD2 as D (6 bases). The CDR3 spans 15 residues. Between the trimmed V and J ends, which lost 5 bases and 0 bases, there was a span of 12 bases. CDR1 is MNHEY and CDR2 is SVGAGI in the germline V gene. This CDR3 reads CASSHGTSSTDTQYF. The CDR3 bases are TGTGCCAGCAGTCACGGGACTTCTAGCACAGATACGCAGTATTTT.

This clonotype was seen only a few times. CDR3 DNA: TGCGCCAGCAGCCCCCGTTCTCCTGGAAACACCATATATTTT. This sequence encodes CASSPRSPGNTIYF. The chain has TRBV4-3 and TRBJ1-3; D is unclear. CDR1 is LGHNA, CDR2 YSLEER, per germline. This CDR3 region has 14 residues. The V gene lost 4 bases and the J gene lost 2 bases, with 9 bases spanning the gap.